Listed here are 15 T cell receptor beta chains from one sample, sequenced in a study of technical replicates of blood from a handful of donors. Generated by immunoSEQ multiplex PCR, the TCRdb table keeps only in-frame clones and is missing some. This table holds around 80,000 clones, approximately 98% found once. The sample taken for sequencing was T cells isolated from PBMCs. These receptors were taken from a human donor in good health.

In nucleotides, the CDR3 is TGTGCCATCAGGACAGGGAACACTGAAGCTTTCTTT. Its protein is CAIRTGNTEAFF. The rearrangement joins TRBV10-3 to TRBJ1-1; TRBD1 might be the D (6 bases). Trimming stripped 6 bases from V and 1 base from J, with 6 bases between. The CDR3 loop spans 12 amino acids. Germline CDR1 reads ENHRY; CDR2 reads SYGVKD.

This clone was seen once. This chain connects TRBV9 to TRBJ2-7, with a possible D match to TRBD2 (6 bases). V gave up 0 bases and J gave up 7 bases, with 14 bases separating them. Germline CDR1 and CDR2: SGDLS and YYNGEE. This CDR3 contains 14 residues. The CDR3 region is CASSVGLRREEQYF. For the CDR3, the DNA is TGTGCCAGCAGCGTAGGTTTGCGGAGGGAAGAGCAGTACTTC. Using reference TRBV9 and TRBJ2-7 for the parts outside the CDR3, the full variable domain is DSGVTQTPKHLITATGQRVTLRCSPRSGDLSVYWYQQSLDQGLQFLIQYYNGEERAKGNILERFSAQQFPDLHSELNLSSLELGDSALYFCASSVGLRREEQYFGPGTRLTVT.

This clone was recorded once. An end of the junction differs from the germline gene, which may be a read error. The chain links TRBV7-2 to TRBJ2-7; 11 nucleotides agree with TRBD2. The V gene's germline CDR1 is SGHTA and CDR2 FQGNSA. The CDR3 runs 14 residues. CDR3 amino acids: CASSLAGGPYEQYF. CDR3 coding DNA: TGTGCCAGCAGCCTAGCGGGAGGTCCCTACGAGCAGTACTTC.

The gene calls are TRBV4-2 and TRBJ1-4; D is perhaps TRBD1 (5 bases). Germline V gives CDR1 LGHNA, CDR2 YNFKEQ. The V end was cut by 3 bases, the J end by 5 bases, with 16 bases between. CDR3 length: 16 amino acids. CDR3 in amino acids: CASSHRRQGTNEKLFF. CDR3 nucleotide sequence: TGTGCCAGCAGCCATCGGCGCCAGGGAACGAATGAAAAACTGTTTTTT.

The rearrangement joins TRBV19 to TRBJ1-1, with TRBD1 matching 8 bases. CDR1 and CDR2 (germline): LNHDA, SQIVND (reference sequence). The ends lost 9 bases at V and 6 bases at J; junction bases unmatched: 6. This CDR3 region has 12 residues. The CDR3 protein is CASQDRVAEAFF. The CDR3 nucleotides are TGTGCCAGCCAGGACAGGGTGGCTGAAGCTTTCTTT.

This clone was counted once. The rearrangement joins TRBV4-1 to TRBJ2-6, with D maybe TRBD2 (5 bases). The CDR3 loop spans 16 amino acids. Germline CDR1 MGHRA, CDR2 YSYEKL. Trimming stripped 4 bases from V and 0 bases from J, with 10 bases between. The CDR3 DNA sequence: TGCGCCAGCAGCCCCTCTGAGGGCTCTGGGGCCAACGTCCTGACTTTC. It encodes CASSPSEGSGANVLTF.

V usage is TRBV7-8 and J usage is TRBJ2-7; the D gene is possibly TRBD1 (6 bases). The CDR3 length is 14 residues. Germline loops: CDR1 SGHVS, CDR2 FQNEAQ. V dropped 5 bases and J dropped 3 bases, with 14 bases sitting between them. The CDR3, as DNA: TGTGCCAGCAGCCCGAGACAGGACCGCTACGAGCAGTACTTC. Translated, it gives CASSPRQDRYEQYF.

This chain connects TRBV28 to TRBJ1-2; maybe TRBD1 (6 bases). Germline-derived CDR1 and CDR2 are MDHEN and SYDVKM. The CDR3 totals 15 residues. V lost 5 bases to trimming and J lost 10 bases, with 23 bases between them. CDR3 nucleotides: TGTGCCAGCAGTCGGTCGCCCGGGACACGGGTGGCCTACACCTTC. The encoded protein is CASSRSPGTRVAYTF.

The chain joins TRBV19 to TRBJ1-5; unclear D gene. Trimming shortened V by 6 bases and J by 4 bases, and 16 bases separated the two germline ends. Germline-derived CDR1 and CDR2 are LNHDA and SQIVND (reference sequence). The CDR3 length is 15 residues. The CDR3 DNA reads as TGTGCCAGTAGCGATAGACATTTACGAAATCAGCCCCAGCATTTT. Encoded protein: CASSDRHLRNQPQHF.

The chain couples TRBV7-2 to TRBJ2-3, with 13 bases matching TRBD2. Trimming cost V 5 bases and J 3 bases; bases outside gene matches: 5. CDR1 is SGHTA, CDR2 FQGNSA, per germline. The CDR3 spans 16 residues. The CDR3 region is CASSTGLAGETDTQYF. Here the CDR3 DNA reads TGTGCCAGCAGCACAGGACTAGCGGGAGAAACAGATACGCAGTATTTT.

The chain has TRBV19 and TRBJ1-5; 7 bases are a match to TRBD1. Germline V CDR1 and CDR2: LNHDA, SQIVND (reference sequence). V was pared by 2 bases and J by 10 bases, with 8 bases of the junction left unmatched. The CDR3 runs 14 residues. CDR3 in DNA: TGTGCCAGTAGTATAATGACAGGGTTAAGCCCCCAGCATTTT. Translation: CASSIMTGLSPQHF. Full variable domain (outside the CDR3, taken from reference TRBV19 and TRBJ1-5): DGGITQSPKYLFRKEGQNVTLSCEQNLNHDAMYWYRQDPGQGLRLIYYSQIVNDFQKGDIAEGYSVSREKKESFPLTVTSAQKNPTAFYLCASSIMTGLSPQHFGDGTRLSIL.

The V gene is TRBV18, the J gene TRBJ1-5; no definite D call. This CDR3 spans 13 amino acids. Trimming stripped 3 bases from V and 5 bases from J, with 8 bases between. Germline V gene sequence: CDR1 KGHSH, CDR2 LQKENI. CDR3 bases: TGTGCCAGCTCACCTGCGGCTGATCAGCCCCAGCATTTT. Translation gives CASSPAADQPQHF. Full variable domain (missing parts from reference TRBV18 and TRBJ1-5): NAGVMQNPRHLVRRRGQEARLRCSPMKGHSHVYWYRQLPEEGLKFMVYLQKENIIDESGMPKERFSAEFPKEGPSILRIQQVVRGDSAAYFCASSPAADQPQHFGDGTRLSIL.

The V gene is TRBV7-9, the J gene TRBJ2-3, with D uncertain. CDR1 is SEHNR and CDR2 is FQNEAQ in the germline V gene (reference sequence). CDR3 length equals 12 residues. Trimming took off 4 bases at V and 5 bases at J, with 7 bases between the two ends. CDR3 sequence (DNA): TGTGCCAGCAGCTCCTTCGGAGATACGCAGTATTTT. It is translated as CASSSFGDTQYF.

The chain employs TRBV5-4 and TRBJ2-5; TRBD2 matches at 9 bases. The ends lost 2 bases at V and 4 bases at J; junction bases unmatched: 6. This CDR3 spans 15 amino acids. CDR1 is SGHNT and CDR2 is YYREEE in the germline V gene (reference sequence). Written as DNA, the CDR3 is TGTGCCAGCAGCTTCCCGCGGGAGGGCGGAGAGACCCAGTACTTC. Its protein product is CASSFPREGGETQYF.

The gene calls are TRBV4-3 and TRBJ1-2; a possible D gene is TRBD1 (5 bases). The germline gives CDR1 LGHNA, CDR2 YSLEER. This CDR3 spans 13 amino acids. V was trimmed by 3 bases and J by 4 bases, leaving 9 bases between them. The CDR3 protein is CASSHLDSYGYTF. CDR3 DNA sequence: TGCGCCAGCAGCCACTTAGACAGCTATGGCTACACCTTC.